The next 14 T cell receptor beta chains were all read from a single sample in a study of metastatic and nonmetastatic thyroid tumors. TCRdb re-analyzed the PCR reads using MiXCR. The sample yields 20,000 to 30,000 clones, 25% to 30% seen once. Each patient came to thyroid surgery without any prior treatment (of any kind). Sequencing input: blood. These receptor sequences come from a female donor with papillary thyroid cancer or a benign thyroid nodule (not recorded which). Some clones in this sample may be carry-over from other donors' samples.

This clone has at least ten counts. This sequence joins TRBV29-1 and TRBJ2-2, with D perhaps TRBD1 (6 bases). Germline-derived CDR1 and CDR2 are SQVTM and ANQGSEA. The length of the CDR3 is 17 residues. The V end lost 3 bases, the J end lost 1 base, and 18 bases lay between the germline ends. CDR3 in DNA: TGCAGCGTTGAGGCCCGGAGTGGCAGGGGGAACACCGGGGAGCTGTTTTTT. This sequence encodes CSVEARSGRGNTGELFF.

This clone showed up many times. V is TRBV11-3 and J is TRBJ1-1, with D possibly being TRBD1 (5 bases). Trimming took 2 bases from V and 3 from J, leaving 7 bases between them. CDR1 SGHNT and CDR2 YENEEA come from the germline V gene. This CDR3 has 13 amino acids. The CDR3: CASSLQGDTEAFF. DNA of the CDR3: TGTGCCAGCAGCTTACAGGGCGACACTGAAGCTTTCTTT.

This chain uses TRBV10-3 with TRBJ1-3; D may be TRBD1 (5 bases). The CDR3 runs 15 residues. The V gene's germline CDR1 is ENHRY and CDR2 SYGVKD. Trimming removed 5 bases from V and 3 bases from J, with 14 bases in between. CDR3 protein: CAISYGVGVGNTIYF. The CDR3, as DNA: TGTGCCATCAGTTACGGCGTGGGGGTTGGAAACACCATATATTTT.

The rearrangement uses TRBV10-3 and TRBJ2-4; 9 bases are a match to TRBD1. The junction had 10 bases not matched to a gene; V was cut back by 4 bases and J by 0 bases. The CDR3 is made up of 18 amino acids. The germline CDR1 and CDR2 sequences are ENHRY and SYGVKD. CDR3 sequence: CAISGGTGLPGAKNIQYF. The CDR3 bases are TGTGCCATCAGTGGGGGGACAGGGCTCCCTGGAGCCAAAAACATTCAGTACTTC.

This clone appeared many times. This rearrangement joins TRBV20-1 to TRBJ1-1; D possibly corresponds to TRBD1 (6 bases). The germline V gene encodes CDR1 DFQATT and CDR2 SNEGSKA (reference sequence). CDR3 length: 13 amino acids. Trimming left V 6 bases short and J 4 bases short, with 15 bases between. CDR3 nucleotide sequence: TGCAGTGCACCCTATGAACAGGGCACTGAAGCTTTCTTT. Protein: CSAPYEQGTEAFF.

This clone has ten or more counts. The V call is TRBV10-3, the J call TRBJ1-6; a weak D match, TRBD1 (5 bases). Germline lookup yields CDR1 ENHRY and CDR2 SYGVKD. Trimming left V 2 bases short and J 1 base short, with 9 bases between. The length of the CDR3 is 16 residues. The DNA of the CDR3 is TGTGCCATCAGTGAGAGGCAGGGTTCCTATAATTCACCCCTCCACTTT. Its protein is CAISERQGSYNSPLHF.

This clone appeared once. The chain has TRBV11-2 and TRBJ2-1; D perhaps matches TRBD2 (6 bases). The V end was cut by 5 bases, the J end by 7 bases, with 18 bases between. This CDR3 is 15 amino acids long. Germline CDR1 SGHAT, CDR2 FQNNGV. CDR3 loop: CASSPNRLTSNEQFF. The CDR3, as DNA: TGTGCCAGCAGCCCTAACCGATTGACTAGTAATGAGCAGTTCTTC.

The V and J genes are TRBV9 and TRBJ2-6; D perhaps matches TRBD2 (6 bases). CDR3 size: 19 residues. V was clipped by 0 bases and J by 1 base, with 17 bases between them. CDR1 and CDR2 from the germline V gene are SGDLS and YYNGEE. The CDR3 DNA reads TGTGCCAGCAGCGTAGACCCCGGGGGTTCGCCTTCTGGGGCCAACGTCCTGACTTTC. It codes for CASSVDPGGSPSGANVLTF.

This clone is medium-sized in the sample. V usage is TRBV15 and J usage is TRBJ2-7, with 9 bases identical to TRBD2. CDR3 size: 17 residues. Losses at the gene ends were 0 bases for V and 4 bases for J; bases not matched to a gene: 10. Germline V gene data show CDR1 as LNHNV and CDR2 as YYDKDF (reference sequence). The CDR3 coding sequence is TGTGCCACCAGCAGAGATAGCGGGAGACGGGTGGGATACGAGCAGTACTTC. Translated: CATSRDSGRRVGYEQYF.

This clone was seen ten or more times. This rearrangement joins TRBV28 to TRBJ1-3, with D uncertain. V lost 6 bases, J lost 0 bases, and 18 bases lay in between. The CDR3 has 17 residues. The germline gives CDR1 MDHEN, CDR2 SYDVKM. The CDR3 protein is CASSTRTARGSGNTIYF. Here the CDR3 DNA reads TGTGCCAGCAGCACCCGGACCGCTCGTGGCTCTGGAAACACCATATATTTT. The whole variable domain, filled in from reference TRBV28 and TRBJ1-3, reads DVKVTQSSRYLVKRTGEKVFLECVQDMDHENMFWYRQDPGLGLRLIYFSYDVKMKEKGDIPEGYSVSREKKERFSLILESASTNQTSMYLCASSTRTARGSGNTIYFGEGSWLTVV.

This clone was observed many times. The rearrangement links TRBV2 to TRBJ1-5; the D gene is possibly TRBD1 (5 bases). Germline V CDR1 and CDR2: SNHLY, FYNNEI. V lost 8 bases and J lost 10, with 15 bases in between. The CDR3 runs to 12 residues. The CDR3 DNA reads as TGTGCCAGCCGGGGCTCCTCATATCCCCAGCATTTT. It yields the protein CASRGSSYPQHF.

This clone is termed medium-sized. This chain connects TRBV2 to TRBJ2-7, with D perhaps TRBD1 (6 bases). CDR1 is SNHLY and CDR2 is FYNNEI in the germline V gene. The length of the CDR3 is 14 residues. With 3 bases removed from V and 3 bases from J, the gap between germline ends came to 12 bases. DNA of the CDR3: TGTGCCAGCAGTGAGGGGGCAGGGCGCTACGAGCAGTACTTC. Amino acid sequence: CASSEGAGRYEQYF.

On this clone: Since a much larger clone is just one base distant, this may be a read error. J is TRBJ1-1 and V is TRBV5-4; D is ambiguous. The ends were cut back, 1 base at V and 4 bases at J, with 17 bases in the middle. The CDR3 sequence is 16 residues long. Germline lookup yields CDR1 SGHNT and CDR2 YYREEE (reference sequence). The CDR3 nucleotides are TGTGCCAGCAGCTTGAGGTCCTCCAGACCCGCCACTGAAGCTTTCTTT. The encoded protein is CASSLRSSRPATEAFF.

The table lists this clone with a few counts. The V and J genes are TRBV27 and TRBJ2-7; D may be TRBD2 (6 bases). The germline gives CDR1 MNHEY, CDR2 SMNVEV (reference sequence). The CDR3 is 12 amino acids. The CDR3 DNA sequence: TGTGAAGCGGGCGCCGGGGTCTACGAGCAGTACTTC. Its translation is CEAGAGVYEQYF.